The clone carrying this T cell receptor beta chain was picked up a small number of times. Antigen unknown. A second PCR, run for roughly 7 to 12 cycles, used a sample-barcoded 5' primer plus a J-beta primer mix. Every single cDNA molecule received a tag from a template-switch adaptor with 12 random nucleotides. TCRdb re-derived calls from the 5' RACE reads in MiXCR, one entry per CDR3 protein. The table records 1 million or so distinct CDR3 sequences, under 55% of them present only once. The entry originates in a study of blood T cells in healthy people across ages. Overall study results and limits: Age showed a roughly linear inverse relationship with TCR beta diversity per million T cells. It was not known whether donors were CMV positive (a possible confounder of expanded clonotype changes).

The sequenced sample was blood. The origin of this receptor is a woman aged 60-70 years in good health.

The CDR3 DNA is TGTGCCAGCAGCTTAGTTGACAGGGACCAAGAGACCCAGTACTTC. Amino acids: CASSLVDRDQETQYF. This chain connects TRBV7-2 to TRBJ2-5; 7 bases agree with TRBD1. The germline gives CDR1 SGHTA, CDR2 FQGNSA. J gave up 0 bases and V 1 base, and 2 bases lay outside the gene matches. The CDR3 totals 15 residues.